This T cell receptor (beta chain) was captured by sequencing in a study of blood T cell repertoires in COVID-19. In the study overall: Donors of Cohort 3 who recovered were those that had two negative PCRs, clearance, or symptom resolution. From T cells, B-cell-depleted T cells, or PBMCs came the material, which was cDNA or gDNA.

Only in-frame clones appear in the TCRdb table, and some are missing; sequencing was by immunoSEQ multiplex PCR. Seen here are about 190,000 clones, 86% observed once, and the top ten hold under 30%. The CDR3 contains 13 residues. The germline gives CDR1 SQVTM, CDR2 ANQGSEA. Trimming stripped 6 bases from V and 0 bases from J, with 12 bases between. The sequenced material came from PBMCs or T cells enriched from blood (not recorded which). The rearrangement links TRBV29-1 to TRBJ2-7; perhaps TRBD1 as D (6 bases). The receptor was isolated from a woman aged 40 to 49 in a cohort exposed to, infected with or recovered from COVID-19 (not recorded which). The CDR3 nucleotides read TGCAGCGTGATACAGGGCCGCTCCTACGAGCAGTACTTC. Encoded protein: CSVIQGRSYEQYF.